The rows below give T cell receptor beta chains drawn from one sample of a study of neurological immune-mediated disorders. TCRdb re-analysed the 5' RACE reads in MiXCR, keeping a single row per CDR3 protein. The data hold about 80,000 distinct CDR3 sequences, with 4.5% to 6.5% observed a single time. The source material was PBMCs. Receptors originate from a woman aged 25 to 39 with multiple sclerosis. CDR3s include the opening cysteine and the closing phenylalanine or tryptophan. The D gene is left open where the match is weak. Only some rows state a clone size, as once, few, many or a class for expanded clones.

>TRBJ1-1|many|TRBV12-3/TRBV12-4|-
CASTRPENTEAFF
TGTGCCAGCACTAGGCCAGAGAACACTGAAGCTTTCTTT
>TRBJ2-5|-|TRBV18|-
CASTPSDQGRETQYF
TGTGCCAGCACACCCTCCGATCAGGGACGGGAGACCCAGTACTTC
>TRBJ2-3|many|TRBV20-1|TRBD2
CSAFLGGADTQYF
TGCAGTGCGTTCCTGGGGGGGGCAGATACGCAGTATTTT
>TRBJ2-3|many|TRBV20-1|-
CSARDLGTDTQYF
TGCAGTGCTAGAGATTTGGGGACAGATACGCAGTATTTT
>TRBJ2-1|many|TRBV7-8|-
CASSLAAHEQFF
TGTGCCAGCAGCTTAGCCGCCCATGAGCAGTTCTTC
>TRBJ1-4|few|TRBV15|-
CANGRTTNEKLFF
TGTGCCAACGGGAGGACAACTAATGAAAAACTGTTTTTT
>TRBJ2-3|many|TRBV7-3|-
CASSPHDTDTQYF
TGTGCCAGCAGCCCTCACGACACAGATACGCAGTATTTT
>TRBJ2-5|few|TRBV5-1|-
CASSSQSGAEETQYF
TGCGCCAGCAGCTCGCAATCAGGGGCCGAAGAGACCCAGTACTTC
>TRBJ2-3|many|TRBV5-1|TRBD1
CASSRDRGRSDTQYF
TGCGCCAGCAGCCGGGACAGGGGGCGATCAGATACGCAGTATTTT
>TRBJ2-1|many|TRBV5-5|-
CASSLAPADYNEQFF
TGTGCCAGCAGCTTGGCCCCGGCTGACTACAATGAGCAGTTCTTC
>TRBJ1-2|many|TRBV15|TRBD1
CATRGDRDGYTF
TGTGCCACCAGGGGGGACAGAGATGGCTACACCTTC
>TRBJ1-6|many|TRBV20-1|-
CSHLQGQHRHNSPLHF
TGCAGTCATCTACAGGGACAACATCGACATAATTCACCCCTCCACTTT
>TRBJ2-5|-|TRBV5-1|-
CASSLTQYQETQYF
TGCGCCAGCAGCTTAACCCAGTACCAAGAGACCCAGTACTTC
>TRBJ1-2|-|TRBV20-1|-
CSARPGARYGYTF
TGCAGTGCTAGGCCCGGGGCCCGTTATGGCTACACCTTC
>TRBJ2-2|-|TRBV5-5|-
CASSSGTRSYTGELFF
TGTGCCAGCAGCTCAGGGACCAGAAGCTACACCGGGGAGCTGTTTTTT
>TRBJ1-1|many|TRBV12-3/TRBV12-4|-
CASRPSGGSTEAFF
TGTGCCAGCAGGCCTAGTGGGGGTTCCACTGAAGCTTTCTTT
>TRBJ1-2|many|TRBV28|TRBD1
CATAYRGPHNGYTF
TGTGCCACCGCCTACAGGGGACCTCACAATGGCTACACCTTC
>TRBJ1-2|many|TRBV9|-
CASSPSPGRQIYGYTF
TGTGCCAGCAGCCCCAGCCCGGGACGGCAGATCTATGGCTACACCTTC
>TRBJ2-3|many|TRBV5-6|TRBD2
CASSLELAGNTDTQYF
TGTGCCAGCAGCTTGGAACTAGCGGGGAACACAGATACGCAGTATTTT
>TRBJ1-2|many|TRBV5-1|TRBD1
CASRLSGGNYGYTF
TGCGCCAGCAGACTATCAGGGGGGAACTATGGCTACACCTTC
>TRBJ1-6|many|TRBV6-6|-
CASSYPGSWGYNSPLHF
TGTGCCAGCAGTTACCCTGGATCCTGGGGGTATAATTCACCCCTCCACTTT
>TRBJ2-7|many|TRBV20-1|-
CSARQQAGNEQYF
TGCAGTGCTAGGCAACAGGCAGGGAACGAGCAGTACTTC
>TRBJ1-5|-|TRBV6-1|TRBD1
CASSADRGSKTQNF
TGTGCCAGCAGTGCTGACAGGGGCAGTAAGACCCAGAATTTT
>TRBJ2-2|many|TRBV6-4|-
CASSDSAGNTGELFF
TGTGCCAGCAGTGACTCGGCAGGGAACACCGGGGAGCTGTTTTTT
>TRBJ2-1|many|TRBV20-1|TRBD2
CSARDSAGGINEQFF
TGCAGTGCTAGAGATTCGGCGGGAGGGATTAATGAGCAGTTCTTC